This T cell receptor beta chain was recorded in a study of T cell responses to AZD1222 COVID-19 vaccine. General observations from the study: Vaccine-associated CD4 TCRs ranged over spike, dominating at 160-218 and 743-854.

As regards this clone: Its specificity is unknown.

The CDR3 length is 15 residues. Trimming stripped 2 bases from V and 1 base from J, with 11 bases between. Germline CDR1 reads MNHEY; CDR2 reads SMNVEV (reference sequence). The protocol was immunoSEQ multiplex PCR, while the TCRdb copy is restricted to in-frame clones and leaves out a portion. This table holds some 90,000 clones, roughly 85% found once. The TCR was taken from an adult in good health. The sequences come from peripheral blood, collected on day 0 of AZD1222 vaccination. The chain employs TRBV27 and TRBJ1-1; D is ambiguous. In nucleotides, the CDR3 is TGTGCCAGCAGTTTACGGGTTAACAGGAACACTGAAGCTTTCTTT. This gives the protein CASSLRVNRNTEAFF.